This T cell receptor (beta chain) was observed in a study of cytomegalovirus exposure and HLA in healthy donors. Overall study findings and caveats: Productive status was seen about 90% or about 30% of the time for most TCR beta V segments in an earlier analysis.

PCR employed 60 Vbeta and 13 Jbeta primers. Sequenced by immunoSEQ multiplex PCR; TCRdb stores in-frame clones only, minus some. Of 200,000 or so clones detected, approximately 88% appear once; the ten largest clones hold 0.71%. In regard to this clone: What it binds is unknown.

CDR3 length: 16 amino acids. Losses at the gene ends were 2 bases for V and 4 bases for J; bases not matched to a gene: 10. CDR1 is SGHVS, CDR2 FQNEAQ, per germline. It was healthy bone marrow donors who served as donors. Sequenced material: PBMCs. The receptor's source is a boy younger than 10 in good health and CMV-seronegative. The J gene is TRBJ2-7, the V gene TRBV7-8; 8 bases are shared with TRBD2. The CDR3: CASSLRERERPYEQYF. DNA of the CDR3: TGTGCCAGCAGCTTACGGGAGCGGGAGCGCCCTTACGAGCAGTACTTC.